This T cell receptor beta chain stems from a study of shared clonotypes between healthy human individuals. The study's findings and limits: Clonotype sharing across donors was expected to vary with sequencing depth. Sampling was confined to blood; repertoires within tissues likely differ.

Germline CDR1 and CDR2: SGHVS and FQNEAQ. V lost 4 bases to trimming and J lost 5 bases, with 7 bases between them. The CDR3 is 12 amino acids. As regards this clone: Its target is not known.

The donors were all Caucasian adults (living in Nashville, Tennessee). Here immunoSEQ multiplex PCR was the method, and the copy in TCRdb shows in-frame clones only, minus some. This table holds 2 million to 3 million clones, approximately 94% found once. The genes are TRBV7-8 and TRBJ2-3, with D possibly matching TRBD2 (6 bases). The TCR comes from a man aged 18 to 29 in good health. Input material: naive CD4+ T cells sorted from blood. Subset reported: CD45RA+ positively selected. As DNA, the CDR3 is TGTGCCAGCAGCTCGGGAGTAGATACGCAGTATTTT. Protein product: CASSSGVDTQYF. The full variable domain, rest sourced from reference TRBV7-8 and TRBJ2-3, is GAGVSQSPRYKVAKRGQDVALRCDPISGHVSLFWYQQALGQGPEFLTYFQNEAQLDKSGLPSDRFFAERPEGSVSTLKIQRTQQEDSAVYLCASSSGVDTQYFGPGTRLTVL.